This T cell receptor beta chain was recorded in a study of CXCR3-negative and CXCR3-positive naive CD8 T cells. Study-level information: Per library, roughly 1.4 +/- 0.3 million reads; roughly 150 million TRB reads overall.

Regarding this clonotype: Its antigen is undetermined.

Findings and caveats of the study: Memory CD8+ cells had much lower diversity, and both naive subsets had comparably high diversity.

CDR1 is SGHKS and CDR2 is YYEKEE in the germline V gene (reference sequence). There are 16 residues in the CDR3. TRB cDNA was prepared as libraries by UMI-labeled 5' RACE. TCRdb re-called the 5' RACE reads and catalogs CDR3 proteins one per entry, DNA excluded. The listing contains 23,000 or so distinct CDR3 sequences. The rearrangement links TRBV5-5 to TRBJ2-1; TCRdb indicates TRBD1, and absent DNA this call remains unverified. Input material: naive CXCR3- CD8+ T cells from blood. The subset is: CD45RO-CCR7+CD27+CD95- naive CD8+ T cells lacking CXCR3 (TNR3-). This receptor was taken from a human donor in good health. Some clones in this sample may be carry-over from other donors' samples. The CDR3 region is CASSFQGISSYNEQFF.